The 12 T cell receptor beta chains reported below all come from one sample, sequenced in a study of blood T cells in healthy people across ages. A second PCR of roughly 7 to 11 cycles used a sample-barcoded 5' primer and a J-beta primer mix. Each CDR3 protein gets one entry after TCRdb re-called the 5' RACE reads with MiXCR. Found here are around 1,800,000 distinct CDR3 sequences, about two fifths of them singletons; the top ten hold roughly 23%. The sequenced sample was blood. These receptor sequences come from a human donor in good health.

This clonotype was observed a few times. The V call is TRBV5-6, the J call TRBJ2-2; D gene uncertain. V was pared by 4 bases and J by 1 base, with 11 bases between. The CDR3 is 15 residues long. Germline CDR1 SGHDT, CDR2 YYEEEE. The CDR3 region is CASSTLVGNTGELFF. In DNA form, the CDR3 reads TGTGCCAGCAGCACTTTAGTGGGGAACACCGGGGAGCTGTTTTTT. The variable domain in full, with the rest retrieved from reference TRBV5-6 and TRBJ2-2, is DAGVTQSPTHLIKTRGQQVTLRCSPKSGHDTVSWYQQALGQGPQFIFQYYEEEERQRGNFPDRFSGHQFPNYSSELNVNALLLGDSALYLCASSTLVGNTGELFFGEGSRLTVL.

This clonotype was seen repeatedly, ten times or more. The V call is TRBV12-3 or TRBV12-4, the J call TRBJ2-7; D is possibly TRBD2 (6 bases). The V gene lost 6 bases and the J gene lost 2 bases, with 17 bases spanning the gap. The CDR3 has 15 amino acids. CDR3 sequence (DNA): TGTGCCAGCAGCCCTGGTGGGGGGTACACCTACGAGCAGTACTTC. It encodes CASSPGGGYTYEQYF.

This clonotype was counted a few times. The chain recombines TRBV12-3 or TRBV12-4 with TRBJ2-7; 9 nucleotides line up with TRBD1. The CDR3 has 17 amino acids. V shed 2 bases, J shed 2 bases, and the junction held 10 bases outside the gene matches. CDR3 residues: CASSLTFLGQGPYEQYF. The CDR3 DNA follows: TGTGCCAGCAGTTTAACCTTTTTGGGACAGGGCCCCTACGAGCAGTACTTC.

The chain recombines TRBV20-1 with TRBJ1-2; TRBD1 agrees at 9 bases. This CDR3 region has 13 residues. CDR1 is DFQATT, CDR2 SNEGSKA, per germline (reference sequence). Trimming at V came to 6 bases and at J to 8 bases, leaving 10 bases not matched to a gene. The CDR3 region is CSASDRGTVGYTF. Here the CDR3 DNA reads TGCAGTGCCTCCGACAGGGGGACCGTCGGCTACACCTTC.

This rearrangement joins TRBV11-2 to TRBJ2-2, with D possibly TRBD1 on 6 matching bases. The germline V gene has CDR1 SGHAT and CDR2 FQNNGV. V was clipped by 2 bases and J by 5 bases, with 12 bases between them. The CDR3 is 15 amino acids. The CDR3 bases are TGTGCCAGCAGCTTACATTCACAGGGAACCGGGGAGCTGTTTTTT. Protein: CASSLHSQGTGELFF.

There are a few counts of this clonotype. The chain couples TRBV20-1 to TRBJ1-2; 9 bases match TRBD1. With 5 bases clipped from V and 8 bases from J, the junction kept 9 bases outside the gene matches. CDR1 is DFQATT, CDR2 SNEGSKA, per germline (reference sequence). This CDR3 has 13 residues. CDR3 in DNA: TGCAGTGCTCGCAGGACAGGGGTTTTAGGCTACACCTTC. Encoded protein: CSARRTGVLGYTF.

V gene TRBV28 combines with J gene TRBJ2-4; tentative D call: TRBD1 (5 bases). The DNA end is more similar to TRBJ2-7, so the J call may be wrong. Per the germline V gene, CDR1 is MDHEN and CDR2 is SYDVKM. The CDR3 is 14 residues long. CDR3 coding DNA: TGTGCCAGCAGTTTAGTCCAGGGTCGGTACGAGCAGTACTTC. This sequence encodes CASSLVQGRYEQYF.

As for this clonotype: One end of the junction fails to match germline, which may point to a read error. The CDR3 here is CSASNPTSGQETRYF. CDR3 DNA: TGCAGTGCTAGTAACCCGACTAGCGGCCAAGAGACCCGGTACTTC. The V and J genes are TRBV20-1 and TRBJ2-5; 9 bases map to TRBD2. Germline CDR1 DFQATT, CDR2 SNEGSKA (reference sequence). The CDR3 has 15 residues.

The V and J genes are TRBV29-1 and TRBJ2-1, with D perhaps matching TRBD1 (5 bases). The CDR3 is 13 residues long. Trimming removed 6 bases at V and 2 bases at J, with 11 bases between. Germline assignment: CDR1 SQVTM and CDR2 ANQGSEA. The DNA for the CDR3 is TGCAGCGTCCGGACATCTACCTACAATGAGCAGTTCTTC. Its translation is CSVRTSTYNEQFF.

This clonotype has just a few counts. The J gene is TRBJ1-2, the V gene TRBV6-2 or TRBV6-3; no firm D call. The V and J ends lost 2 bases and 6 bases respectively, with 13 bases between them. Germline loops: CDR1 MNHEY, CDR2 SVGEGT. The CDR3 consists of 14 residues. CDR3: CASSYGGYGDGYTF. The CDR3 nucleotides read TGTGCCAGCAGTTACGGTGGATACGGGGATGGCTACACCTTC.

The CDR3 region has the DNA TGTGCCAGCAGCTTAGTTTCGGCCAGGGGAGGAGAGACCCAGTACTTC. It translates to CASSLVSARGGETQYF. The gene calls are TRBV11-3 and TRBJ2-5; either TRBD1 or TRBD2 may fit D (6 bases each). Trimming cost V 1 base and J 4 bases, with 16 bases left between them. The CDR3 is made up of 16 amino acids. Germline CDR1 SGHNT, CDR2 YENEEA.

This clonotype was detected a few times. V is TRBV6-2 or TRBV6-3 and J is TRBJ2-7; no clear D gene. This CDR3 spans 12 amino acids. The V gene's germline CDR1 is MNHEY and CDR2 SVGEGT. The V gene lost 3 bases and the J gene lost 2 bases, with 5 bases spanning the gap. The CDR3 is CASSYQPYEQYF. The CDR3 nucleotides read TGTGCCAGCAGTTATCAACCCTACGAGCAGTACTTC.